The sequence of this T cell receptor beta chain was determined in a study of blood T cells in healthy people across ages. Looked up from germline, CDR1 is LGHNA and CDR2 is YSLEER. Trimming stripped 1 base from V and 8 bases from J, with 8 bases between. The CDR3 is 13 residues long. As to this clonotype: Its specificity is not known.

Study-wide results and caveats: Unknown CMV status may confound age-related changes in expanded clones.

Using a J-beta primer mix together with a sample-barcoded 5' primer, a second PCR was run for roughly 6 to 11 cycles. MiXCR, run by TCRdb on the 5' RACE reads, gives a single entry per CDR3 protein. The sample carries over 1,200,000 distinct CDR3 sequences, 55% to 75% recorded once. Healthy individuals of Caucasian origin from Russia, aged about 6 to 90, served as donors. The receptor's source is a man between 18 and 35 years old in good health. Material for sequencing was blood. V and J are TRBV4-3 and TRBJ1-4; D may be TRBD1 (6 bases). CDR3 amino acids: CASSQGTVEKLFF. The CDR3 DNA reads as TGCGCCAGCAGCCAAGGGACAGTCGAAAAACTGTTTTTT.